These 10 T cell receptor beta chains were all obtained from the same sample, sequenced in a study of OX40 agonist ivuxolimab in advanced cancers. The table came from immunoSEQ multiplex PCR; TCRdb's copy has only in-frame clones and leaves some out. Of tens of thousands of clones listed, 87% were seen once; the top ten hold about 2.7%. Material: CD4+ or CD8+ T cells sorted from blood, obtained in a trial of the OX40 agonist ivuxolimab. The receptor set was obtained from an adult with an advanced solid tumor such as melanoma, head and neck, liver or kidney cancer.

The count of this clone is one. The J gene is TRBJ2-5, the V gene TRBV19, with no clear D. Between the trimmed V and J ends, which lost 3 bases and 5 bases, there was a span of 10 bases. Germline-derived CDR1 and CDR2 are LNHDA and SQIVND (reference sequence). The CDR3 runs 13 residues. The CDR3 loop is CASSIVHRETQYF. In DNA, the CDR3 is TGTGCCAGTAGTATTGTACACCGGGAGACCCAGTACTTC.

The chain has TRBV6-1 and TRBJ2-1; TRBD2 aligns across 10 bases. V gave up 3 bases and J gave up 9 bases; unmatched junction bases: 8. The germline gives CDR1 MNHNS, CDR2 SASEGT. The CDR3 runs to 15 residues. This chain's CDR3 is CASSEGLAWAGEQFF. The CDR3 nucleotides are TGTGCCAGCAGTGAGGGACTAGCGTGGGCGGGTGAGCAGTTCTTC.

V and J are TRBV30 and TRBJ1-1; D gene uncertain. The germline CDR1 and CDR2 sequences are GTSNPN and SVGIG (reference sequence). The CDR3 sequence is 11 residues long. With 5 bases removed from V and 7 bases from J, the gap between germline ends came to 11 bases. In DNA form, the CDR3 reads TGTGCCTGGGACGGTTATCTTGAAGCTTTCTTT. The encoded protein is CAWDGYLEAFF.

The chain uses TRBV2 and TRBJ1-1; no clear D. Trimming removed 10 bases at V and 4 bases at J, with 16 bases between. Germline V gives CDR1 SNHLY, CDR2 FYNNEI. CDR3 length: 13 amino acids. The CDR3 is CATPRALGTEAFF. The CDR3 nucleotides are TGTGCCACACCAAGGGCCCTAGGCACTGAAGCTTTCTTT.

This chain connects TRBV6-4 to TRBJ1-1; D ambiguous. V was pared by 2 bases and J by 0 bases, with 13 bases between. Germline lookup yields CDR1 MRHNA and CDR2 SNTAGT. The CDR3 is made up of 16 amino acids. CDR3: CASSDPVWQMNTEAFF. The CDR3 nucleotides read TGTGCCAGCAGTGACCCGGTCTGGCAGATGAACACTGAAGCTTTCTTT.

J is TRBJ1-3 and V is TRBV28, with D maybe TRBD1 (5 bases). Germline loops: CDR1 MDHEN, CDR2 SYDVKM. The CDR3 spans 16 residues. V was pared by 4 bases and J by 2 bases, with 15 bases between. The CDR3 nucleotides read TGTGCCAGCAGTTCCCCCCAGGGCCCCCCTGGAAACACCATATATTTT. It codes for CASSSPQGPPGNTIYF.

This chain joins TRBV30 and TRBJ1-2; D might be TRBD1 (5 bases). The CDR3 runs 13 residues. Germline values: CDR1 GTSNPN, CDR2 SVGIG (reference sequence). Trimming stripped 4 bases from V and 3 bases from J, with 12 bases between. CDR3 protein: CAWTGGGDYGYTF. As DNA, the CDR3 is TGTGCCTGGACGGGTGGGGGGGACTATGGCTACACCTTC.

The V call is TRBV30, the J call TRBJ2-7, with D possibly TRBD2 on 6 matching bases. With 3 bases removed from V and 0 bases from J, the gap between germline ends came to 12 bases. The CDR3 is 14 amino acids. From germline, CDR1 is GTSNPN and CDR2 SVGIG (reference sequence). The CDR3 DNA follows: TGTGCCTGGAGAGGACGGGGGAGCTCCTACGAGCAGTACTTC. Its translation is CAWRGRGSSYEQYF.

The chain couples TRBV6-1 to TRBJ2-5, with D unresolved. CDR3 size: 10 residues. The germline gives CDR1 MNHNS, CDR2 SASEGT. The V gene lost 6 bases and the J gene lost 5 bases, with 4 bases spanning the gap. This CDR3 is CASSGETQYF. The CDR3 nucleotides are TGTGCCAGCAGCGGGGAGACCCAGTACTTC.

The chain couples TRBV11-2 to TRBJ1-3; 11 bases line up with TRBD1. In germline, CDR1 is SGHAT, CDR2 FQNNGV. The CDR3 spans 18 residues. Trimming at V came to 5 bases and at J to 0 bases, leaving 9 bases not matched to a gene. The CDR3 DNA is TGTGCCAGCAGCGCCCGATCCGGGACAGGGGGCTCTGGAAACACCATATATTTT. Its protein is CASSARSGTGGSGNTIYF. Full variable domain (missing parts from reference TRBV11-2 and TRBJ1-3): EAGVAQSPRYKIIEKRQSVAFWCNPISGHATLYWYQQILGQGPKLLIQFQNNGVVDDSQLPKDRFSAERLKGVDSTLKIQPAKLEDSAVYLCASSARSGTGGSGNTIYFGEGSWLTVV.